One and the same sample provided the 18 T cell receptor beta chains below, sequenced in a study of cytomegalovirus exposure and HLA in healthy donors. The PCR ran on 60 Vbeta and 13 Jbeta primers. Produced via immunoSEQ multiplex PCR; TCRdb's table is partial and in-frame only. The data show about 78,000 clones, 80% seen once. The sample taken for sequencing was PBMCs. These receptors all come from a man aged 50 to 60 in good health and CMV-seropositive.

The J gene is TRBJ2-7, the V gene TRBV5-1, with a tentative D call TRBD1 (6 bases). This CDR3 is 16 amino acids long. Trimming cost V 0 bases and J 1 base, with 14 bases left between them. Germline V gives CDR1 SGHRS, CDR2 YFSETQ. The CDR3 DNA reads as TGCGCCAGCAGCTTGGCGGTCGGGACAAGTTCCTACGAGCAGTACTTC. This gives the protein CASSLAVGTSSYEQYF.

The rearrangement uses TRBV5-5 and TRBJ2-3, with 7 bases fitting TRBD1. Trimming removed 4 bases from V and 6 bases from J; junction bases left unmatched: 14. This CDR3 has 16 amino acids. Germline-derived CDR1 and CDR2 are SGHKS and YYEKEE (reference sequence). The CDR3 DNA reads as TGTGCCAGCAGCCCGATCGGCAGGGGGTCTCGGGATACGCAGTATTTT. Encoded protein: CASSPIGRGSRDTQYF.

This sequence joins TRBV6-1 and TRBJ1-5; D might be TRBD1 (5 bases). The germline gives CDR1 MNHNS, CDR2 SASEGT. With 1 base removed from V and 5 bases from J, the gap between germline ends came to 9 bases. The CDR3 has 14 amino acids. As DNA, the CDR3 is TGTGCCAGCAGTGAAGGACAGCCCCATCAGCCCCAGCATTTT. Its translation: CASSEGQPHQPQHF.

The genes are TRBV7-2 and TRBJ2-5; TRBD1 matches 11 bases. The CDR3 loop spans 14 amino acids. Germline values: CDR1 SGHTA, CDR2 FQGNSA. V lost 5 bases to trimming and J lost 2 bases; unmatched junction nucleotides: 1. This chain's CDR3 is CASSRDRGQETQYF. DNA for the CDR3: TGTGCCAGCAGCCGGGACAGGGGGCAAGAGACCCAGTACTTC.

The J gene is TRBJ2-5, the V gene TRBV13; 12 bases are shared with TRBD2. Trimming took 4 bases from V and 5 from J; bases not matched to a gene: 14. The germline gives CDR1 PRHDT, CDR2 FYEKMQ (reference sequence). CDR3 length: 18 residues. The CDR3, as DNA: TGTGCCAGCAGCTCCGAGCCGCTAGCGGGAGGGCCCCTGGAGACCCAGTACTTC. Translating gives CASSSEPLAGGPLETQYF.

The CDR3 loop reads CASSLGLITGELFF. In nucleotides, the CDR3 is TGTGCCAGCAGCTTGGGACTTATCACCGGGGAGCTGTTTTTT. This rearrangement joins TRBV5-4 to TRBJ2-2; D gene ambiguous. CDR3 size: 14 residues. Germline CDR1 reads SGHNT; CDR2 reads YYREEE (reference sequence). V was pared by 0 bases and J by 4 bases, with 7 bases between.

The chain joins TRBV5-4 to TRBJ2-5; 8 positions match TRBD2. The J call could be wrong; TRBJ2-7 is a better fit for the DNA end. Germline-derived CDR1 and CDR2 are SGHNT and YYREEE (reference sequence). The CDR3 sequence is 16 residues long. CDR3 region: CASSLSPGGAGYEQYF. The CDR3 bases are TGTGCCAGCAGCTTGTCCCCGGGGGGGGCCGGCTACGAGCAGTACTTC.

The chain has TRBV19 and TRBJ1-4, with 7 bases identical to TRBD1. The CDR3 extends over 13 amino acids. Looked up from germline, CDR1 is LNHDA and CDR2 is SQIVND (reference sequence). V lost 5 bases, J lost 8 bases, and 5 bases stayed unmatched. CDR3 in DNA: TGTGCCAGTAGTGCCGGGGACAGAGAAAAACTGTTTTTT. It specifies CASSAGDREKLFF.

The chain recombines TRBV2 with TRBJ1-2; maybe TRBD1 (5 bases). Looked up from germline, CDR1 is SNHLY and CDR2 is FYNNEI. Trimming shortened V by 2 bases and J by 7 bases, and 14 bases separated the two germline ends. The CDR3 totals 14 residues. The CDR3 sequence is CASSEHDRGRGYTF. The CDR3 region has the DNA TGTGCCAGCAGTGAACATGACAGAGGACGTGGCTACACCTTC.

The J gene is TRBJ2-7, the V gene TRBV6-1; D is unresolved. The V gene's germline CDR1 is MNHNS and CDR2 SASEGT. The CDR3 runs 11 residues. Trimming removed 5 bases at V and 7 bases at J, with 9 bases between. The CDR3 region is CASSYRREQYF. CDR3 DNA sequence: TGTGCCAGCAGTTACCGCAGGGAGCAGTACTTC.

The gene calls are TRBV6-1 and TRBJ2-3, with D possibly being TRBD2 (6 bases). This CDR3 comprises 16 residues. Germline V gene data show CDR1 as MNHNS and CDR2 as SASEGT. V was cut by 3 bases and J by 6 bases, with 19 bases left in between. This CDR3 reads CASSDLTSPGRDTQYF. As DNA, the CDR3 is TGTGCCAGCAGTGACCTAACTAGCCCGGGACGGGATACGCAGTATTTT.

The V call is TRBV27, the J call TRBJ1-2; 7 bases align to TRBD1. The V gene's germline CDR1 is MNHEY and CDR2 SMNVEV (reference sequence). After removal of 5 bases from V and 6 bases from J, the junction contained 9 bases not matched to a gene. CDR3 size: 14 residues. CDR3 in amino acids: CASSPRVTGDGYTF. The CDR3 bases are TGTGCCAGCAGTCCCCGAGTCACAGGGGATGGCTACACCTTC.

CDR3 DNA: TGCAGCGTTGAAGATCGACGCAGGGGGCCGTTCACCGGGGAGCTGTTTTTT. This encodes CSVEDRRRGPFTGELFF. The J gene is TRBJ2-2, the V gene TRBV29-1; TRBD1 matches at 8 bases. Unmatched junction bases numbered 10, after V lost 0 bases and J lost 4 bases. Per germline, CDR1 SQVTM and CDR2 ANQGSEA. This CDR3 has 17 amino acids.

CDR3 region: CASSDSGSGNYNEQFF. CDR3 in DNA: TGTGCCAGCAGTGATTCGGGTAGCGGGAACTACAATGAGCAGTTCTTC. This chain joins TRBV25-1 and TRBJ2-1; TRBD2 aligns across 8 bases. V shed 3 bases, J shed 3 bases, and the junction held 7 bases outside the gene matches. CDR3 size: 16 residues. The germline CDR1 and CDR2 sequences are MGHDK and SYGVNS.

The chain carries TRBV15 and TRBJ2-5; 8 bases are shared with TRBD1. The J call is doubtful: the DNA matches TRBJ2-7 better. Germline lookup yields CDR1 LNHNV and CDR2 YYDKDF (reference sequence). The CDR3 extends over 15 amino acids. The DNA for the CDR3 is TGTGCCACCAGCAGGGACAGGGTAACCACCTACGAGCAGTACTTC. It specifies CATSRDRVTTYEQYF.

The J gene is TRBJ2-7, the V gene TRBV30; 7 bases match TRBD2. The germline CDR1 and CDR2 sequences are GTSNPN and SVGIG (reference sequence). After removal of 0 bases from V and 4 bases from J, the junction contained 15 bases not matched to a gene. The CDR3 spans 17 residues. CDR3 bases: TGTGCCTGGAGTGTAGGAGACCGCGCGGGAGCGGCTTACGAGCAGTACTTC. Translation: CAWSVGDRAGAAYEQYF.

The CDR3 DNA is TGTGCCAGCAGCGAAACAGGGAAGACCTACGAGCAGTACTTC. Residues: CASSETGKTYEQYF. The J gene is TRBJ2-7, the V gene TRBV21-1; the table's D call TRBD1 went unverified against the DNA. TRBV21-1 is designated a pseudogene. The CDR3 consists of 14 residues.

The V gene is TRBV6-5, the J gene TRBJ2-5, with 7 bases identical to TRBD2. The DNA end lines up better with TRBJ2-7; the J call may be wrong. Germline-derived CDR1 and CDR2 are MNHEY and SVGAGI. The CDR3 is made up of 15 amino acids. The CDR3 here is CASRRTSESSYEQYF. CDR3 nucleotide sequence: TGTGCCAGCAGACGCACTAGCGAGAGCTCCTACGAGCAGTACTTC.